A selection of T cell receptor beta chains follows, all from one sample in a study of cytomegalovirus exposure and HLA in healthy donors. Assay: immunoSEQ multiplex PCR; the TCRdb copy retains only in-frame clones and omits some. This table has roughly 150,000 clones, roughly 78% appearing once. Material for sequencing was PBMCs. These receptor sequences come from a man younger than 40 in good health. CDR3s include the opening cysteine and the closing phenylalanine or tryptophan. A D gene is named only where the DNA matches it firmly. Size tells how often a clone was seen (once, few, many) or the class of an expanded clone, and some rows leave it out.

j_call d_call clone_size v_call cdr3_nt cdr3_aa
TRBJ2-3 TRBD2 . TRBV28 TGTGCCAGTGTGGCGGGAGGCAACACTCGCGGGCAGTATTTT CASVAGGNTRGQYF
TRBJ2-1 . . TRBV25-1 TGTGCCAGCAGAAACCGGGACTGGGGGGATGAGCAGTTCTTC CASRNRDWGDEQFF
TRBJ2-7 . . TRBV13 TGTGCCAGCAGCTCCCGGGACTCAGCGCTCTACGAGCAGTACTTC CASSSRDSALYEQYF
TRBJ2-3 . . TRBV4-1 TGCGCCAGCAGCGTCCCTGGCGGGAGCACAGATACGCAGTATTTT CASSVPGGSTDTQYF
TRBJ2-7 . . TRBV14 TGTGCCAGTTCATCCCAAGGGGTTAGCTCCTACGAGCAGTACTTC CASSSQGVSSYEQYF
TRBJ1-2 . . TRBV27 TGTGCCAGCAGTGCATCTACAGGGAGAGCCTTCTATGGCTACACCTTC CASSASTGRAFYGYTF
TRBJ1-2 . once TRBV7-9 TGTTCCAGCAGCCACCCCTTCCGGGGCTACACCTTC CSSSHPFRGYTF
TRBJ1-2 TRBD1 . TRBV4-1 TGCGCCAGCAGCTACAGGGGGCTCGATGGCTACACCTTC CASSYRGLDGYTF
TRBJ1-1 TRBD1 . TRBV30 TGTGCCTGGGGGGACAGGGGAGGTACAAAAGCTTTCTTT CAWGDRGGTKAFF
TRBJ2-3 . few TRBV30 TGTGCCTGGAGAGGGCAGGGCGCTCATACAGATACGCAGTATTTT CAWRGQGAHTDTQYF
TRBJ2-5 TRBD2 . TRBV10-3 TGTGCCACCTTACTTCAGCGGGAGAAGGTAGAGACCCAGTACTTC CATLLQREKVETQYF
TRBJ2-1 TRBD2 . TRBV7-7 TGTGCCAGCAGTCCGATCAGCGGGAGGGCCTACAATGAGCAGTTCTTC CASSPISGRAYNEQFF
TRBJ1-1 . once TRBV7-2 TGTGCCAGCAGCCGAGTCACTGAAGCTTTCTTT CASSRVTEAFF
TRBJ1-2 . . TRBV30 TGTGCCTGGACTTCGGCAGGGTTGATTGGCTACACCTTC CAWTSAGLIGYTF
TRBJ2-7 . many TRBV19 TGTGCCAGTAGTATAGTAGGGAGCTACGAGCAGTACTTC CASSIVGSYEQYF
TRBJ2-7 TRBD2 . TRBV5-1 TGCGCCAGCAGCCGGACTAGCGGGAGGTCCTACGAGCAGTACTTC CASSRTSGRSYEQYF
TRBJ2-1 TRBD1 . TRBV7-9 TGTTCCAGCAGCTCCGGACAGGGCGAGTCCTACAATGAGCAGTTCTTC CSSSSGQGESYNEQFF
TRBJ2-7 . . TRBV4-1 TGCGCCAGCAGCCCGGGAGTGGGCGGGGATGCCTACGAGCAGTACTTC CASSPGVGGDAYEQYF
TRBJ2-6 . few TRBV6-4 TGTGCCAGCAGTGCGGGTTCTGGGGCCAACGTCCTGACTTTC CASSAGSGANVLTF
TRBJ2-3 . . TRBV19 TGTGCCAGTAGTCCCCATTTGCGAGGTCCAGATACGCAGTATTTT CASSPHLRGPDTQYF
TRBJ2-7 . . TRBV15 TGTGCCACCAGCAGAGATCGGGCGGGATCCCCCTACGAGCAGTACTTC CATSRDRAGSPYEQYF
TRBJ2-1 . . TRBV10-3 TGTGCCATCAGTGAAGGCCGCTCCTCGGGTTCCGATGAGCAGTTCTTC CAISEGRSSGSDEQFF
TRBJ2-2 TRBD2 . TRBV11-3 TGTGCCAGCAGCTTTGGAACTAGCGGGTGGGGGGAGCTGTTTTTT CASSFGTSGWGELFF
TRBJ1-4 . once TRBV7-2 TGTGCCAGCACCAAAAGTGGGGAGCGGATTAATGAAAAACTGTTTTTT CASTKSGERINEKLFF
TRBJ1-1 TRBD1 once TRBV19 TGTGCCAGTAGACTGGGCGGGCAGGGGGGTACTGAAGCTTTCTTT CASRLGGQGGTEAFF
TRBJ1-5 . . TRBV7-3 TGTGCCAGCAGCCCGGGAGTGCCGAGTCAGCCCCAGCATTTT CASSPGVPSQPQHF
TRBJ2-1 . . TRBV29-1 TGCAGCGTTGAAGATTCGGACCCCCAGGGCCATGAGCAGTTCTTC CSVEDSDPQGHEQFF
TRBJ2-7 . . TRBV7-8 TGTGCCAGCAGCTTAGCCCTAGTATCCTACGAGCAGTACTTC CASSLALVSYEQYF
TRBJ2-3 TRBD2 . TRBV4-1 TGCGCCTCCCAGACTAGCGGGAGGCCAGATACGCAGTATTTT CASQTSGRPDTQYF
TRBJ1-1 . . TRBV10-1 TGCGCCAGCAGTGAGTCGAGAAGCCCAGAAGCTTTCTTT CASSESRSPEAFF
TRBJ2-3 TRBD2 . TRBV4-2 TGTGCCAGCAGCCAGACTAGCGGGAGGAGGGTCACAGATACGCAGTATTTT CASSQTSGRRVTDTQYF
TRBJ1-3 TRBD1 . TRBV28 TGTGCCAGCAGACGGGACAGGGGAAACTCTGGAAACACCATATATTTT CASRRDRGNSGNTIYF
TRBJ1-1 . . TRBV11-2 TGTGCCAGCAGCTTACAGGCAGCTTTCTTT CASSLQAAFF
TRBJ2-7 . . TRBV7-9 TGTGCCAGCAGCTTGCAACAGGGCGAACACGAGCAGTACTTC CASSLQQGEHEQYF
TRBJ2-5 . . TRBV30 TGTGCCTGGAGTTTGCTAGCCCCTCAAGAGACCCAGTACTTC CAWSLLAPQETQYF
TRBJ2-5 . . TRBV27 TGTGCCAGCAGTTTAATGGCACTAGCTACCGAGACCCAGTACTTC CASSLMALATETQYF
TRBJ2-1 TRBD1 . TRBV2 TGTGCCAGCAGTACGGACAGGGGGCCCAATGAGCAGTTCTTC CASSTDRGPNEQFF
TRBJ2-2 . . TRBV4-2 TGTGCCAGCAGCCCGCTGGGCGGGGGCCCGAACACCGGGGAGCTGTTTTTT CASSPLGGGPNTGELFF
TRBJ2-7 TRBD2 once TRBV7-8 TGTGCCAGCAGCCGCGGGGGGGACTCCTACGAGCAGTACTTC CASSRGGDSYEQYF
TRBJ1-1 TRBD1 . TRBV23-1 TGCGCCAGCAGTCATGGACAGGGGGGGTCGATTACTGAAGCTTTCTTT CASSHGQGGSITEAFF
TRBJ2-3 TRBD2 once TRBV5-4 TGTGCCAGCAGCCCTCGCCGGGGACTAGCGGGAGACACAGATACGCAGTATTTT CASSPRRGLAGDTDTQYF
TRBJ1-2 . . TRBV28 TGTGCCACCAACTGGCTACAGGGTAACTATGGCTACACCTTC CATNWLQGNYGYTF
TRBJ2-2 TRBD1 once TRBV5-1 TGCGCCAGCAGCCGTACAGGGGTTGGAAACACCGGGGAGCTGTTTTTT CASSRTGVGNTGELFF